Presented here are 10 T cell receptor beta chains from one specimen sequenced in a study of blood T cell repertoires in COVID-19. The protocol was immunoSEQ multiplex PCR, while the TCRdb copy is restricted to in-frame clones and leaves out a portion. The repertoire holds fewer than 200,000 clones, with approximately 86% as singletons. The sample comprised peripheral blood. Receptors originate from a woman aged 40 to 50 with COVID-19, enrolled during active disease.

The chain combines TRBV27 with TRBJ2-7; 11 bases are a match to TRBD2. V trimming: 5 bases; J trimming: 3 bases; junction bases outside the gene matches: 3. This CDR3 is 14 amino acids long. CDR1 MNHEY and CDR2 SMNVEV come from the germline V gene (reference sequence). The DNA for the CDR3 is TGTGCCAGCAGTCCCGGGACTAGCGGCTACGAGCAGTACTTC. The encoded protein is CASSPGTSGYEQYF.

The rearrangement joins TRBV6-5 to TRBJ1-1; D gene uncertain. Germline CDR1 and CDR2: MNHEY and SVGAGI. V was shortened by 8 bases and J by 0 bases, with 13 bases between the two germline ends. This CDR3 region has 14 residues. This chain's CDR3 is CASAVLLMNTEAFF. In DNA, the CDR3 is TGTGCCAGCGCGGTGCTGCTGATGAACACTGAAGCTTTCTTT.

The table lists this clone with many counts. The rearrangement joins TRBV6-6 to TRBJ2-5, with 7 bases fitting TRBD1. There are 13 residues in the CDR3. CDR1 and CDR2 from the germline V gene are MNHNY and SVGAGI (reference sequence). J lost 2 bases, V lost 7 bases, and 4 bases had no gene match. CDR3 residues: CASTPGQQETQYF. The CDR3, as DNA: TGTGCCAGCACTCCGGGACAGCAAGAGACCCAGTACTTC.

The chain has TRBV7-2 and TRBJ1-5; 8 positions agree with TRBD1. Trimming took 5 bases from V and 5 from J; bases not matched to a gene: 11. Germline V gene lookup returns CDR1 SGHTA and CDR2 FQGNSA. This CDR3 has 16 residues. The CDR3 DNA is TGTGCCAGCAGCCCCCGCGGCCGGACAGGGTATCAGCCCCAGCATTTT. Protein: CASSPRGRTGYQPQHF.

The rearrangement links TRBV7-9 to TRBJ2-7, with TRBD2 matching over 10 bases. V trimming: 1 base; J trimming: 4 bases; junction bases outside the gene matches: 4. This CDR3 contains 15 residues. CDR1 is SEHNR, CDR2 FQNEAQ, per germline (reference sequence). For the CDR3, the DNA is TGTGCCAGCAGCTTAGGACATAGCGGGGGGTACGAGCAGTACGTC. Protein product: CASSLGHSGGYEQYV.

V and J are TRBV2 and TRBJ1-4; D remains unclear. The CDR3 covers 20 residues. V was clipped by 6 bases and J by 4 bases, with 30 bases between them. CDR1 SNHLY and CDR2 FYNNEI come from the germline V gene. The CDR3 region has the DNA TGTGCCAGCAGAATAGGACCGGGGATTTTGAATAAAGGTAATAATGAAAAACTGTTTTTT. Translation: CASRIGPGILNKGNNEKLFF.

In its sample, this clone is medium-sized (0.01 to 0.1%). This chain links TRBV30 with TRBJ2-3, with TRBD2 matching over 8 bases. V was clipped by 3 bases and J by 6 bases; unmatched bases: 8. CDR1 is GTSNPN, CDR2 SVGIG, per germline (reference sequence). The CDR3 contains 14 residues. The DNA for the CDR3 is TGTGCCTGGAGCCCGGGGGTAGCGGGGGATACGCAGTATTTT. The encoded protein is CAWSPGVAGDTQYF.

This clone was counted between two and nine times. J is TRBJ1-3 and V is TRBV19; D is possibly TRBD1 (6 bases). From germline, CDR1 is LNHDA and CDR2 SQIVND (reference sequence). This CDR3 contains 13 residues. Trimming shortened V by 5 bases and J by 4 bases, and 9 bases separated the two germline ends. In DNA, the CDR3 is TGTGCCAGTAGTTCAGGGGTCGGAAACACCATATATTTT. It encodes CASSSGVGNTIYF.

The chain uses TRBV2 and TRBJ2-3; D gene uncertain. The CDR3 loop spans 16 amino acids. The V end was cut by 2 bases, the J end by 0 bases, with 12 bases between. Germline V lookup: CDR1 SNHLY, CDR2 FYNNEI. The CDR3 loop is CASSELRDTSTDTQYF. Written as DNA, the CDR3 is TGTGCCAGCAGTGAACTTCGAGATACTAGCACAGATACGCAGTATTTT. Combining the CDR3 with reference TRBV2 and TRBJ2-3 gives the whole variable domain EPEVTQTPSHQVTQMGQEVILRCVPISNHLYFYWYRQILGQKVEFLVSFYNNEISEKSEIFDDQFSVERPDGSNFTLKIRSTKLEDSAMYFCASSELRDTSTDTQYFGPGTRLTVL.

This clone was seen only a few times. The V and J genes are TRBV19 and TRBJ1-5, with D possibly being TRBD1 (5 bases). Trimming removed 6 bases at V and 3 bases at J, with 18 bases between. CDR3 length: 16 amino acids. Germline CDR1 LNHDA, CDR2 SQIVND (reference sequence). CDR3 nucleotides: TGTGCCAGTAGCAATTGGGGCGCAGGCCCCAATCAGCCCCAGCATTTT. Translated: CASSNWGAGPNQPQHF.